The text below deals with one T cell receptor beta chain. A second PCR, run for roughly 7 to 12 cycles, used a sample-barcoded 5' primer plus a J-beta primer mix. TCRdb fed the 5' RACE reads into MiXCR, producing one record per CDR3 protein. The sample lists some 690,000 distinct CDR3 sequences, approximately 21% occurring once. The data were taken from a study of blood T cells in healthy people across ages. The sequenced sample was blood. The receptor was derived from a man in his 70s in good health.

The CDR3 here is CAISESPQGPQHF. The CDR3, as DNA: TGTGCCATCAGTGAGTCGCCACAAGGGCCCCAGCATTTT. The genes are TRBV10-3 and TRBJ1-5, with D unclear. The V end was cut by 0 bases, the J end by 9 bases, with 9 bases between. CDR3 length: 13 amino acids. The germline CDR1 and CDR2 sequences are ENHRY and SYGVKD.